A single sample gave rise to the 21 T cell receptor beta chains below, sequenced in a study of T-cell memory formation after mild COVID-19. TCRdb analysed the 5' RACE reads with MiXCR anew, one entry per CDR3 protein. The table includes around 250,000 distinct CDR3 sequences, 15% to 20% detected once. The specimen sequenced was PBMCs or a T cell subset sorted from them (not recorded which). All receptors come from a man between 18 and 35 years old who had mild COVID-19 (a few samples of this study predate the infection). Cell type and time point are not known.

This clonotype was seen a few times. The V gene is TRBV7-2, the J gene TRBJ1-6; 7 bases agree with TRBD1. Trimming removed 4 bases from V and 9 bases from J; junction bases left unmatched: 12. The CDR3 totals 16 residues. Germline V gene lookup returns CDR1 SGHTA and CDR2 FQGNSA. CDR3 loop: CASSSGTDGWISPLHF. CDR3 DNA: TGTGCCAGCAGCTCAGGGACAGACGGCTGGATTTCACCCCTCCACTTT.

This clonotype was detected a few times. The V gene is TRBV7-6, the J gene TRBJ1-1; D not certain. Germline V lookup: CDR1 SGHVS, CDR2 FNYEAQ. V was clipped by 4 bases and J by 4 bases, with 7 bases between them. The CDR3 spans 12 residues. This CDR3 reads CASSSFGTEAFF. For the CDR3, the DNA is TGTGCCAGCAGCTCCTTCGGCACTGAAGCTTTCTTT.

The sample holds a few counts of this clonotype. The chain combines TRBV6-5 with TRBJ2-7; tentatively, D is TRBD2 (6 bases). Germline loops: CDR1 MNHEY, CDR2 SVGAGI. The CDR3 loop spans 13 amino acids. V lost 5 bases and J lost 2, with 10 bases in between. CDR3 amino acids: CASSAGTPYEQYF. The CDR3 DNA reads as TGTGCCAGCAGTGCGGGGACCCCCTACGAGCAGTACTTC.

This clonotype turned up a few times. The rearrangement joins TRBV6-5 to TRBJ1-2; tentative D call: TRBD1 (5 bases). Trimming stripped 5 bases from V and 4 bases from J, with 14 bases between. From germline, CDR1 is MNHEY and CDR2 SVGAGI. This CDR3 comprises 14 residues. DNA for the CDR3: TGTGCCAGCAGTCTAGACCTGAGGGGCTATGGCTACACCTTC. Translation: CASSLDLRGYGYTF.

V gene TRBV5-1 combines with J gene TRBJ2-3, with D possibly TRBD2 on 7 matching bases. CDR3 length equals 13 residues. V was trimmed by 4 bases and J by 4 bases, leaving 10 bases between them. Germline lookup yields CDR1 SGHRS and CDR2 YFSETQ. CDR3 region: CASSGGASDTQYF. The CDR3 region has the DNA TGCGCCAGCAGCGGGGGGGCCTCAGATACGCAGTATTTT.

Ten or more counts support this clonotype. The gene calls are TRBV4-2 and TRBJ2-6; D is ambiguous. Germline V gene sequence: CDR1 LGHNA, CDR2 YNFKEQ. The CDR3 is 16 amino acids. V was shortened by 0 bases and J by 4 bases, with 10 bases between the two germline ends. The CDR3: CASSQDESGGANVLTF. CDR3 DNA sequence: TGTGCCAGCAGCCAAGATGAATCCGGAGGGGCCAACGTCCTGACTTTC.

The V and J genes are TRBV4-2 and TRBJ2-5; TRBD1 aligns across 8 bases. The ends lost 4 bases at V and 3 bases at J; junction bases unmatched: 4. This CDR3 has 14 amino acids. Germline assignment: CDR1 LGHNA and CDR2 YNFKEQ. The CDR3 DNA sequence: TGTGCCAGCAGCCCTTCGACAGGGGAAGAGACCCAGTACTTC. This encodes CASSPSTGEETQYF.

The rearrangement joins TRBV24-1 to TRBJ2-1; the D gene is possibly TRBD2 (6 bases). V shed 4 bases and J shed 2 bases, with 8 bases lying between them. The germline CDR1 and CDR2 sequences are KGHDR and SFDVKD. CDR3 length: 14 residues. CDR3 sequence (DNA): TGTGCCACCAGTGAGCGGGGAGCCTACAATGAGCAGTTCTTC. It specifies CATSERGAYNEQFF.

This clonotype was seen only a few times. The CDR3 nucleotides read TGTGCCAGCAGTTTTTTAGGGAGGTATGGCTACACCTTC. As protein: CASSFLGRYGYTF. The gene calls are TRBV12-3 or TRBV12-4 and TRBJ1-2; no reliable D call. V was shortened by 3 bases and J by 5 bases, with 10 bases between the two germline ends. CDR3 length equals 13 residues.

V gene TRBV18 combines with J gene TRBJ2-1; 7 bases map to TRBD1. The CDR3 is 13 residues long. V shed 7 bases and J 7 bases; nucleotides not matched to a gene: 7. Germline CDR1 reads KGHSH; CDR2 reads LQKENI. The DNA of the CDR3 is TGTGCCAGCTTACCGACAGGGCTGAATGAGCAGTTCTTC. Translating gives CASLPTGLNEQFF.

The gene calls are TRBV18 and TRBJ2-1; D is unresolved. The V gene's germline CDR1 is KGHSH and CDR2 LQKENI. The CDR3 sequence is 14 residues long. Trimming removed 8 bases at V and 0 bases at J, with 11 bases between. CDR3: CASRPISSYNEQFF. The DNA for the CDR3 is TGTGCCAGCCGCCCTATAAGCTCCTACAATGAGCAGTTCTTC. Full variable domain (rest looked up from reference TRBV18 and TRBJ2-1): NAGVMQNPRHLVRRRGQEARLRCSPMKGHSHVYWYRQLPEEGLKFMVYLQKENIIDESGMPKERFSAEFPKEGPSILRIQQVVRGDSAAYFCASRPISSYNEQFFGPGTRLTVL.

This clonotype was seen a handful of times. For the CDR3, the DNA is TGTGCCAGCAGTCCAGACACCGCCTACTACGAGCAGTACGTC. As protein: CASSPDTAYYEQYV. The rearrangement joins TRBV28 to TRBJ2-7; D unclear. Trimming removed 5 bases from V and 3 bases from J, with 14 bases in between. The CDR3 length is 14 residues. Germline V gene data show CDR1 as MDHEN and CDR2 as SYDVKM.

The chain recombines TRBV15 with TRBJ2-7, with D hard to call. The CDR3 runs 13 residues. CDR1 is LNHNV and CDR2 is YYDKDF in the germline V gene (reference sequence). V lost 4 bases and J 4 bases, leaving 11 bases between the germline ends. CDR3 loop: CATSTGLRYEQYF. CDR3 nucleotide sequence: TGTGCCACCAGCACCGGGTTAAGGTACGAGCAGTACTTC.

The chain uses TRBV6-2 or TRBV6-3 and TRBJ1-2; D might be TRBD1 (5 bases). The V gene lost 2 bases and the J gene lost 0 bases, with 13 bases spanning the gap. Germline V CDR1 and CDR2: MNHEY, SVGEGT. CDR3 size: 16 residues. This CDR3 reads CASSYRPGTSNYGYTF. Here the CDR3 DNA reads TGTGCCAGCAGTTACCGCCCGGGGACCTCTAACTATGGCTACACCTTC.

This clonotype was found a few times. The chain joins TRBV6-2 or TRBV6-3 to TRBJ1-6, with D uncertain. This CDR3 contains 15 residues. The germline gives CDR1 MNHEY, CDR2 SVGEGT. Between the trimmed V and J ends, which lost 5 bases and 6 bases, there was a span of 14 bases. The CDR3 spells CASSAGVVGNSPLHF. CDR3 DNA sequence: TGTGCCAGCAGTGCCGGGGTGGTGGGTAATTCACCCCTCCACTTT.

This clonotype appeared a few times. The V and J genes are TRBV6-5 and TRBJ1-1; 9 bases align to TRBD1. Looked up from germline, CDR1 is MNHEY and CDR2 is SVGAGI. This CDR3 has 13 amino acids. Trimming cost V 6 bases and J 2 bases; bases outside gene matches: 1. The CDR3 region has the DNA TGTGCCAGCAGAACAGGGGGCAACACTGAAGCTTTCTTT. This encodes CASRTGGNTEAFF.

The chain carries TRBV5-1 and TRBJ1-1, with D perhaps matching TRBD1 (5 bases). V was trimmed by 3 bases and J by 2 bases, leaving 14 bases between them. The CDR3 has 15 residues. Germline CDR1 and CDR2: SGHRS and YFSETQ. The CDR3: CASSWIDSANTEAFF. The CDR3 nucleotides read TGCGCCAGCAGCTGGATCGACAGCGCAAACACTGAAGCTTTCTTT.

The genes are TRBV7-6 and TRBJ1-6; D is perhaps TRBD1 (6 bases). Germline loops: CDR1 SGHVS, CDR2 FNYEAQ. The CDR3 has 15 residues. Trimming removed 5 bases at V and 7 bases at J, with 15 bases between. This chain's CDR3 is CASSPRGARNSPLHF. CDR3 bases: TGTGCCAGCAGCCCGCGGGGGGCACGGAATTCACCCCTCCACTTT.

The chain uses TRBV2 and TRBJ2-3; D gene unclear. The CDR3 extends over 13 amino acids. V shed 7 bases and J shed 3 bases, with 11 bases lying between them. Germline loops: CDR1 SNHLY, CDR2 FYNNEI. This chain's CDR3 is CASMAAGTDTQYF. The CDR3 nucleotides are TGTGCCAGCATGGCGGCCGGGACAGATACGCAGTATTTT.

The gene calls are TRBV5-1 and TRBJ2-5; 12 bases fit TRBD2. This CDR3 region has 16 residues. With V trimmed by 4 bases and J by 1 base, 5 bases remained unmatched. CDR1 and CDR2 from the germline V gene are SGHRS and YFSETQ. CDR3 in amino acids: CASSPPGLAGQETQYF. CDR3 coding DNA: TGCGCCAGCAGCCCCCCGGGACTAGCGGGCCAAGAGACCCAGTACTTC.

This CDR3 is CASSPPVTAEEQFF. CDR3 nucleotide sequence: TGTGCCAGCTCACCACCGGTCACAGCGGAGGAGCAGTTCTTC. This sequence joins TRBV18 and TRBJ2-1, with a weak D call TRBD2 (5 bases). Trimming took 0 bases from V and 10 from J, leaving 13 bases between them. In germline, CDR1 is KGHSH, CDR2 LQKENI. The CDR3 is 14 residues long.